This entry describes one T cell receptor (beta chain). This record belongs to a study of monozygotic twins with inflammatory bowel disease. TCRdb reprocessed the 5' RACE reads and stores each CDR3 protein as one record, lacking DNA. Its table lists approximately 300,000 distinct CDR3 sequences. There are 14 residues in the CDR3. The sample comprised blood. The chain is built from TRBV12-3 or TRBV12-4 and TRBJ1-6. The TCR was taken from a human donor with ulcerative colitis or Crohn's disease, or a healthy co-twin of an affected twin (not recorded which). CDR3 region: CASSLREENSPLHF.